The clone carrying this TCR beta chain came up a few times. The sample belongs to a study of response to subunit inactivated influenza vaccine. MiXCR, applied by TCRdb to the RT-PCR reads, yields one record per CDR3 protein. Among 300,000 to 350,000 distinct CDR3 sequences listed, 20% to 25% were seen once. Trimming pared 1 base from V and 5 bases from J, leaving 9 bases between. Germline CDR1 is SSHAT and CDR2 is FNYEAQ (reference sequence). This CDR3 has 14 amino acids. The sequence was collected from a man between 50 and 75 years old who received an inactivated influenza vaccine. The chain uses TRBV7-7 and TRBJ2-1; maybe TRBD2 (5 bases). The sequenced sample was PBMCs from blood, obtained less than 22 months after vaccination. The CDR3 sequence is CASSLGPSNNEQFF. The CDR3 DNA reads TGTGCCAGCAGCTTAGGGCCTAGCAACAATGAGCAGTTCTTC. Combining the CDR3 with reference TRBV7-7 and TRBJ2-1 gives the whole variable domain GAGVSQSPRYKVTKRGQDVTLRCDPISSHATLYWYQQALGQGPEFLTYFNYEAQPDKSGLPSDRFSAERPEGSISTLTIQRTEQRDSAMYRCASSLGPSNNEQFFGPGTRLTVL.